This entry lists 23 T cell receptor beta chains sequenced from one sample in a study of T-cell memory formation after mild COVID-19. Each CDR3 protein is one row after TCRdb ran MiXCR on the 5' RACE reads. The data hold 170,000 or so distinct CDR3 sequences, with roughly 28% observed a single time. The sample consisted of PBMCs or a T cell subset sorted from them (not recorded which). Receptor source: an adult woman who had mild COVID-19 (a few samples of this study predate the infection). Cell type and time point are not known.

In this sample, this clonotype turned up a few times. The V gene is TRBV7-3, the J gene TRBJ1-6; D call uncertain. With 0 bases removed from V and 8 bases from J, the gap between germline ends came to 8 bases. Germline values: CDR1 SGHTA, CDR2 FQGTGA. There are 14 residues in the CDR3. The CDR3 DNA reads as TGTGCCAGCAGCTTAACGGACGGCTATTCACCCCTCCACTTT. It encodes CASSLTDGYSPLHF.

CDR3 residues: CASTSIRGSGANVLTF. DNA for the CDR3: TGTGCCAGCACTAGTATTAGGGGCTCTGGGGCCAACGTCCTGACTTTC. The chain uses TRBV3-1 and TRBJ2-6; D is perhaps TRBD1 (5 bases). The CDR3 covers 16 residues. Trimming removed 7 bases at V and 0 bases at J, with 13 bases between. Germline V gene sequence: CDR1 LGHDT, CDR2 YNNKEL (reference sequence). Supplemented by reference TRBV3-1 and TRBJ2-6, the full variable domain reads DTAVSQTPKYLVTQMGNDKSIKCEQNLGHDTMYWYKQDSKKFLKIMFSYNNKELIINETVPNRFSPKSPDKAHLNLHINSLELGDSAVYFCASTSIRGSGANVLTFGAGSRLTVL.

This clonotype was seen a handful of times. The rearrangement links TRBV27 to TRBJ1-1; D perhaps matches TRBD1 (5 bases). The CDR3 spans 13 residues. Germline CDR1 reads MNHEY; CDR2 reads SMNVEV (reference sequence). Trimming took 3 bases from V and 10 from J, leaving 15 bases between them. Here the CDR3 DNA reads TGTGCCAGCAGTTTCGACAGAAGGAATGGAGCTTTCTTT. Amino acid sequence: CASSFDRRNGAFF.

To note about this clonotype: Its ends do not fully match the called genes, so a read error is possible. The CDR3 loop is CASSPQGTNTEAFF. CDR3 in DNA: TGTGCCAGCTCCCCACAGGGCACGAACACTGAAGCTTTCTTT. The chain is built from TRBV18 and TRBJ1-1; a weak D match, TRBD1 (6 bases). This CDR3 region has 14 residues. Germline CDR1 KGHSH, CDR2 LQKENI.

This chain uses TRBV6-5 with TRBJ1-3, with 8 bases that match TRBD1. CDR3 size: 18 residues. From germline, CDR1 is MNHEY and CDR2 SVGAGI. With 0 bases clipped from V and 3 bases from J, the junction kept 10 bases outside the gene matches. CDR3 sequence (DNA): TGTGCCAGCAGTTACTCGATGTTGGGCAGGGGGCTTGGAAACACCATATATTTT. This codes for CASSYSMLGRGLGNTIYF.

V and J are TRBV30 and TRBJ1-1; D possibly corresponds to TRBD1 (5 bases). The length of the CDR3 is 14 residues. Looked up from germline, CDR1 is GTSNPN and CDR2 is SVGIG (reference sequence). V lost 4 bases and J 1 base, leaving 13 bases between the germline ends. The CDR3: CAWTPGRWNTEAFF. CDR3 coding DNA: TGTGCCTGGACTCCGGGACGGTGGAACACTGAAGCTTTCTTT. Drawing the rest from reference TRBV30 and TRBJ1-1, the complete variable domain is SQTIHQWPATLVQPVGSPLSLECTVEGTSNPNLYWYRQAAGRGLQLLFYSVGIGQISSEVPQNLSASRPQDRQFILSSKKLLLSDSGFYLCAWTPGRWNTEAFFGQGTRLTVV.

The genes are TRBV24-1 and TRBJ2-1; D not resolved. V gave up 1 base and J gave up 9 bases, with 9 bases separating them. The germline V gene has CDR1 KGHDR and CDR2 SFDVKD. The CDR3 is 13 residues long. Here the CDR3 reads CATSDFRWGEQFF. The CDR3 region has the DNA TGTGCCACCAGTGATTTCCGATGGGGTGAGCAGTTCTTC.

This sequence joins TRBV5-1 and TRBJ2-1, with TRBD2 matching 9 bases. The germline V gene encodes CDR1 SGHRS and CDR2 YFSETQ. V was pared by 4 bases and J by 0 bases, with 8 bases of the junction left unmatched. This CDR3 is built from 17 residues. The CDR3 sequence: CASSPEGAGGSYNEQFF. Written as DNA, the CDR3 is TGCGCCAGCAGCCCCGAGGGAGCGGGGGGCTCCTACAATGAGCAGTTCTTC.

The chain is built from TRBV29-1 and TRBJ2-1, with a possible D match to TRBD1 (6 bases). The CDR3 is made up of 12 amino acids. V was cut by 4 bases and J by 9 bases, with 13 bases left in between. CDR1 is SQVTM, CDR2 ANQGSEA, per germline. CDR3 coding DNA: TGCAGCGTTGGCCCAGGGGCGGGTGAGCAGTTCTTC. This gives the protein CSVGPGAGEQFF.

The chain carries TRBV7-3 and TRBJ2-1; TRBD2 aligns across 10 bases. Germline V lookup: CDR1 SGHTA, CDR2 FQGTGA. The V segment lost 1 base and the J segment 1 base; nucleotides outside the gene matches: 4. CDR3 length equals 17 residues. In nucleotides, the CDR3 is TGTGCCAGCAGCTTAATTGGACTAGCGGTTTCCTACAATGAGCAGTTCTTC. Protein product: CASSLIGLAVSYNEQFF.

This chain connects TRBV12-3 or TRBV12-4 to TRBJ2-7; D may be TRBD2 (6 bases). With 5 bases removed from V and 7 bases from J, the gap between germline ends came to 15 bases. This CDR3 region has 13 residues. Here the CDR3 reads CASSPGTWGEQYF. DNA of the CDR3: TGTGCCAGCAGTCCCGGGACTTGGGGGGAGCAGTACTTC.

V and J are TRBV7-8 and TRBJ2-1, with D tentatively TRBD2 (6 bases). The V end lost 5 bases, the J end lost 6 bases, and 20 bases lay between the germline ends. The CDR3 runs to 16 residues. Germline CDR1 SGHVS, CDR2 FQNEAQ. The DNA for the CDR3 is TGTGCCAGCAGCCCTGGGACTGGAGAAGGGGCCAATGAGCAGTTCTTC. Translated, it gives CASSPGTGEGANEQFF. The entire variable domain, with the rest obtained from reference TRBV7-8 and TRBJ2-1, is as follows: GAGVSQSPRYKVAKRGQDVALRCDPISGHVSLFWYQQALGQGPEFLTYFQNEAQLDKSGLPSDRFFAERPEGSVSTLKIQRTQQEDSAVYLCASSPGTGEGANEQFFGPGTRLTVL.

There are a few counts of this clonotype. This chain links TRBV9 with TRBJ2-7; no definite D call. Germline V gives CDR1 SGDLS, CDR2 YYNGEE. CDR3 length: 12 amino acids. V lost 4 bases, J lost 5 bases, and 10 bases lay in between. This CDR3 reads CASSPPTNEQYF. The CDR3 nucleotides are TGTGCCAGCAGCCCCCCCACGAACGAGCAGTACTTC.

The genes are TRBV25-1 and TRBJ2-6; D may be TRBD1 (6 bases). V lost 10 bases to trimming and J lost 4 bases, with 11 bases between them. The CDR3 covers 13 residues. Germline V gene data show CDR1 as MGHDK and CDR2 as SYGVNS. Written as DNA, the CDR3 is TGTGCCACCCAGGGGTCCGGGGCCAACGTCCTGACTTTC. Encoded protein: CATQGSGANVLTF.

This chain uses TRBV21-1 with TRBJ1-1; the table's D call of TRBD1 was not tested on the DNA. TRBV21-1 is an annotated pseudogene. This CDR3 contains 18 residues. CDR3 loop: CASIVWPPGQDVNTEAFF. The CDR3 DNA reads TGTGCCAGCATCGTATGGCCCCCGGGACAGGATGTGAACACTGAAGCTTTCTTT.

V gene TRBV20-1 combines with J gene TRBJ2-7, with D hard to call. The V and J ends lost 1 base and 2 bases respectively, with 9 bases between them. The CDR3 covers 13 residues. Germline CDR1 DFQATT, CDR2 SNEGSKA (reference sequence). CDR3 in DNA: TGCAGTGCTAGAGTTTCCGGAACCTACGAGCAGTACTTC. It encodes CSARVSGTYEQYF.

This clonotype was seen a few times. The chain is built from TRBV29-1 and TRBJ2-1, with a weak D call TRBD2 (5 bases). V lost 6 bases to trimming and J lost 2 bases, with 14 bases between them. The CDR3 extends over 14 amino acids. Germline V gives CDR1 SQVTM, CDR2 ANQGSEA. The CDR3 DNA follows: TGCAGCGTCCCCGGTGGAGGCCCCTACAATGAGCAGTTCTTC. This sequence encodes CSVPGGGPYNEQFF.

This clonotype was seen a few times. The chain joins TRBV23-1 to TRBJ1-4, with D hard to call. TRBV23-1 is designated an ORF whose function remains uncertain. CDR3 size: 20 residues. The V end was cut by 3 bases, the J end by 0 bases, with 23 bases between. The CDR3 DNA is TGCGCCAGCAGTCATCCGAGTTTTACAGTGATTAGGACAACTAATGAAAAACTGTTTTTT. This sequence encodes CASSHPSFTVIRTTNEKLFF.

The J gene is TRBJ1-1, the V gene TRBV7-2; 9 positions match TRBD1. Losses at the gene ends were 2 bases for V and 5 bases for J; bases not matched to a gene: 9. Looked up from germline, CDR1 is SGHTA and CDR2 is FQGNSA. The CDR3 length is 16 residues. CDR3 protein: CASSLWSSGQGTEAFF. In DNA form, the CDR3 reads TGTGCCAGCAGCTTATGGTCCTCGGGACAGGGAACTGAAGCTTTCTTT.

The J gene is TRBJ2-3, the V gene TRBV5-1; D remains ambiguous. Trimming took off 0 bases at V and 6 bases at J, with 11 bases between the two ends. From germline, CDR1 is SGHRS and CDR2 YFSETQ. The CDR3 loop spans 14 amino acids. The chain's CDR3 is CASSLEARSDTQYF. CDR3 in DNA: TGCGCCAGCAGCTTGGAAGCAAGATCCGATACGCAGTATTTT.

The chain couples TRBV20-1 to TRBJ1-6, with D perhaps TRBD1 (6 bases). CDR1 is DFQATT, CDR2 SNEGSKA, per germline (reference sequence). The CDR3 is 15 amino acids. V was cut by 5 bases and J by 8 bases, with 19 bases left in between. CDR3 DNA: TGCAGTGCTGACCCAGTGGGCAGGGGTGATTCACCCCTCCACTTT. Translating it yields CSADPVGRGDSPLHF.

CDR3 loop: CASSLGAGGDFDNEQFF. The DNA for the CDR3 is TGCGCCAGCAGCTTGGGCGCGGGGGGTGACTTTGACAATGAGCAGTTCTTC. V is TRBV5-1 and J is TRBJ2-1; 8 positions match TRBD2. Trimming cost V 0 bases and J 5 bases; bases outside gene matches: 10. Germline loops: CDR1 SGHRS, CDR2 YFSETQ. This CDR3 is 17 amino acids long.

The table lists this clonotype with a count of one. This chain joins TRBV30 and TRBJ2-5; D is uncertain. This CDR3 is 13 amino acids long. Germline V gene lookup returns CDR1 GTSNPN and CDR2 SVGIG (reference sequence). With 0 bases removed from V and 4 bases from J, the gap between germline ends came to 9 bases. The CDR3 DNA reads as TGTGCCTGGAGTGTAATGAAGGGAGAGACCCAGTACTTC. This codes for CAWSVMKGETQYF.